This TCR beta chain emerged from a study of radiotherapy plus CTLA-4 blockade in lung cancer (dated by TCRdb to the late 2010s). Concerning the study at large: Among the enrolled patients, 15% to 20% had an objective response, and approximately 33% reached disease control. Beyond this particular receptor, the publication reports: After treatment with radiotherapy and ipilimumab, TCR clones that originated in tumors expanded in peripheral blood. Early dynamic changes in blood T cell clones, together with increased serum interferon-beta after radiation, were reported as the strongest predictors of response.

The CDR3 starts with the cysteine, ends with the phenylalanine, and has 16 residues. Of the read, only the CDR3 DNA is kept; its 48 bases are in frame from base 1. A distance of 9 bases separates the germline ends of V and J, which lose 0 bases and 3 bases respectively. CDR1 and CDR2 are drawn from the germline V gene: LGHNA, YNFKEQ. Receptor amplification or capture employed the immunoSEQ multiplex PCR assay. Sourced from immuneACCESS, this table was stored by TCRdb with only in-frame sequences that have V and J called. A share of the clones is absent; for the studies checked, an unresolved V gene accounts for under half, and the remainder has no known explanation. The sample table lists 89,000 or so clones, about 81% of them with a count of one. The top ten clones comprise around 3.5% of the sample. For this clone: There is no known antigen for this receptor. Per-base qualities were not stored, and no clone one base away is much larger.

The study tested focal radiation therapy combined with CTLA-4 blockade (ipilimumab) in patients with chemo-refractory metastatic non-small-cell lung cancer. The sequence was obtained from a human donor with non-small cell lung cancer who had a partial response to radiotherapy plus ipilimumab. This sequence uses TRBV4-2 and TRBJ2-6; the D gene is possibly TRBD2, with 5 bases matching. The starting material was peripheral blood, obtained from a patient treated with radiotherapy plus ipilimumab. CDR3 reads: CASSQDPRGGANVLTF. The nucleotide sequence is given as TGTGCCAGCAGCCAAGACCCCCGGGGTGGGGCCAACGTCCTGACTTTC.